Listed below are T cell receptor beta chains from one sample, sequenced in a study of blood T cell repertoires in COVID-19. The method was immunoSEQ multiplex PCR; TCRdb's version includes in-frame clones alone and lacks a portion of them. The repertoire consists of 200,000 to 250,000 clones, with around 90% occurring once and the leading ten covering 2% to 3%. The sequencing sample was made of peripheral blood. The receptors were sampled from a man aged 30 to 39 with COVID-19, enrolled during active disease. The CDR3 runs from the conserved cysteine through the conserved F or W. A D gene is named only where the DNA matches it firmly. Expanded clones get a size class; other rows say once, few or many, or leave the size out.

abundance | j_gene | d_gene | v_gene | CDR3nt | CDR3aa
. | TRBJ1-2 | TRBD1 | TRBV6-2/TRBV6-3 | TGTGCCAGCAGTTCACGGGACAGTTCACGGTCGCGGTCCTATGGCTACACCTTC | CASSSRDSSRSRSYGYTF
. | TRBJ1-1 | . | TRBV19 | TGTGCCAGTAGTCCCCAGGGAGGAAGGGGAACTGAAGCTTTCTTT | CASSPQGGRGTEAFF
. | TRBJ1-1 | TRBD1 | TRBV19 | TGTGCCAGTAGTTCGCAGACAGGGCTTTACACTGAAGCTTTCTTT | CASSSQTGLYTEAFF
. | TRBJ1-2 | TRBD1 | TRBV15 | TGTGCCACCAGCCAAGGGGGGACAGGGATTTCATATGGCTACACCTTC | CATSQGGTGISYGYTF
. | TRBJ2-5 | TRBD1 | TRBV29-1 | TGCAGCGTCCTACAGGGGGTCCAAGAGACCCAGTACTTC | CSVLQGVQETQYF
. | TRBJ1-4 | . | TRBV7-8 | TGTGCCAGCAGCCGAGATAGAGCTTCTGAAAAACTGTTTTTT | CASSRDRASEKLFF
. | TRBJ2-1 | TRBD2 | TRBV7-2 | TGTGCCAGCAGCTTAGTAGCGGGCGGATACAATGAGCAGTTCTTC | CASSLVAGGYNEQFF
. | TRBJ2-2 | . | TRBV24-1 | TGTGCCACCAGTGATCCGACAAGAAACACCGGGGAGCTGTTTTTT | CATSDPTRNTGELFF
. | TRBJ1-5 | TRBD1 | TRBV6-5 | TGTGCCAGCAGTCCAGGGGGCGGACAGCCCCAGCATTTT | CASSPGGGQPQHF
. | TRBJ2-2 | TRBD2 | TRBV27 | TGTGCCAGCAGCTTAAGGGACGTCGGGACTAGCGGGGATAATGCGAACACCGGGGAGCTGTTTTTT | CASSLRDVGTSGDNANTGELFF
. | TRBJ1-3 | . | TRBV5-4 | TGTGCCAGCAGCTTGGGAGGTGTTGGGTCTGGAAACACCATATATTTT | CASSLGGVGSGNTIYF
. | TRBJ1-2 | TRBD1 | TRBV28 | TGTGCCAGCAGTTTCTCCAGCAGGGGGCCGGACGGCTACACCTTC | CASSFSSRGPDGYTF
once | TRBJ2-5 | TRBD1 | TRBV7-9 | TGTGCCAGCAGCCTACACGGGACAGGGCAAGAGACCCAGTACTTC | CASSLHGTGQETQYF
. | TRBJ1-4 | . | TRBV4-1 | TGCGCCAGCAGCCAGGGCCTCCGGGAGGCGAGGTTTTTT | CASSQGLREARFF
few | TRBJ2-7 | TRBD1 | TRBV12-3/TRBV12-4 | TGTGCCAGCAGTCATACGACAGGGGACGAGCAGTACTTC | CASSHTTGDEQYF
. | TRBJ1-5 | . | TRBV19 | TGTGCCAGTAGTCCGCCCGGGGTAGTTCAGCCCCAGCATTTT | CASSPPGVVQPQHF
. | TRBJ2-1 | TRBD2 | TRBV7-9 | TGTGCCAGCACCTCGCTAGCGGGGGGGCGGGATGAGCAGTTCTTC | CASTSLAGGRDEQFF
once | TRBJ2-7 | TRBD1 | TRBV2 | TGTGCCAGCAGGTCCCAGGGGGTGGCCTACGAGCAGTACTTC | CASRSQGVAYEQYF
. | TRBJ2-2 | . | TRBV7-3 | TGTGCCAGCAGCTTAAACCAGGGGCCCGGGGAGCTGTTTTTT | CASSLNQGPGELFF
once | TRBJ1-1 | TRBD1 | TRBV4-1 | TGCGCCAGCAGCCAAGACGGACAGGGGAGTCGAACTGAAGCTTTCTTT | CASSQDGQGSRTEAFF
. | TRBJ1-1 | TRBD1 | TRBV5-1 | TGCGCCAGCACGGGTCCGAACAGGGGGACTGAAGCTTTCTTT | CASTGPNRGTEAFF
. | TRBJ2-6 | . | TRBV15 | TGTGCCACCAGCACATCAACAGGCTCTGGGGCCAACGTCCTGACTTTC | CATSTSTGSGANVLTF
. | TRBJ1-2 | . | TRBV27 | TGTGCCAGCAGTTCAGTGATTAACTATGGCTACACCTTC | CASSSVINYGYTF
. | TRBJ1-4 | . | TRBV6-5 | TGTGCCAGCAGTTACTCGAAGGGAGACGCCCCCCAGAAACTGTTTTTT | CASSYSKGDAPQKLFF
. | TRBJ2-1 | TRBD1 | TRBV6-2/TRBV6-3 | TGTGCCAGCAACCCCGGGACAGGCTCCTACAATGAGCAGTTCTTC | CASNPGTGSYNEQFF
. | TRBJ1-6 | . | TRBV4-3 | TGCGCCAGCAGCGAGCTGGTGGGCAATTCACCCCTCCACTTT | CASSELVGNSPLHF
. | TRBJ2-2 | . | TRBV18 | TGTGCCAGCTCCCCGAGGGTTGTGGCGGAGAACACCGGGGAGCTGTTTTTT | CASSPRVVAENTGELFF
. | TRBJ2-1 | . | TRBV6-1 | TGTGCCAGCAGTGAACTGATCTACCGGGTTAGCTCCTACAATGAGCAGTTCTTC | CASSELIYRVSSYNEQFF
. | TRBJ2-1 | TRBD2 | TRBV6-2/TRBV6-3 | TGTGCCAGCAGTTATATTGGGCGGGAGTTTGATGAGCAGTTCTTC | CASSYIGREFDEQFF
. | TRBJ2-1 | . | TRBV9 | TGTGCCAGCAGCGCTAACCCAGGGGTATCGGGAAACGTTGAGCAGTTCTTC | CASSANPGVSGNVEQFF
. | TRBJ1-2 | TRBD1 | TRBV18 | TGTGCCAGCTCACCCCAACCTGATACAGGGGGGGTCGGCTACACCTTC | CASSPQPDTGGVGYTF
. | TRBJ1-2 | . | TRBV7-9 | TGTGCCAGCAGCCGGCCGGGGTTTTTTGGCTACACCTTC | CASSRPGFFGYTF
. | TRBJ1-3 | . | TRBV24-1 | TGTGCCACCAGTAGTAGCCGTATTGGAAACACCATATATTTT | CATSSSRIGNTIYF
. | TRBJ1-3 | . | TRBV11-1 | TGTGCCAGCAGCCCGAACAGGGCCCACTCTGGAAACACCATATATTTT | CASSPNRAHSGNTIYF
. | TRBJ1-5 | . | TRBV27 | TGTGCCAGCAGTTTATTCGGACAGCCGGGGCAGCCCCAGCATTTT | CASSLFGQPGQPQHF
. | TRBJ1-2 | . | TRBV4-3 | TGCGCCAGCAGCCAAGAGGCCGAAGACTATGGCTACACCTTC | CASSQEAEDYGYTF
. | TRBJ2-1 | . | TRBV9 | TGTGCCAGCAGCGTAGATAAAGGCGGGGTCTCCTACAATGAGCAGTTCTTC | CASSVDKGGVSYNEQFF
. | TRBJ2-7 | . | TRBV28 | TGTGCCAGCAGAACAGGGATCTCCTACGAGCAGTACTTC | CASRTGISYEQYF